The TCR beta chain described here comes from a study of cytomegalovirus exposure and HLA in healthy donors. Overall study results and limits: An observed cluster of highly shared sequence variants was recorded as a likely sequencing artifact.

60 Vbeta and 13 Jbeta primers were used in PCR. Sequencing was performed with immunoSEQ multiplex PCR; in TCRdb, only in-frame clones are kept and a portion is missing. Of 140,000 or so clones in the sample, approximately 70% were seen once. A few counts support this clone. The target antigen is unknown. V was clipped by 0 bases and J by 3 bases, with 4 bases between them. CDR1 is SGHDT and CDR2 is YYEEEE in the germline V gene. There are 12 residues in the CDR3. This sequence originates from a woman younger than 45 in good health and CMV-seronegative. The chain carries TRBV5-6 and TRBJ2-7; D call uncertain. Sequencing was performed on PBMCs. Here the CDR3 reads CASSLGGYEQYV. The CDR3 DNA reads TGTGCCAGCAGCTTGGGGGGCTACGAGCAGTACGTC.